Listed below are T cell receptor beta chains from one sample, sequenced in a study of shared clonotypes between healthy human individuals. Measured with immunoSEQ multiplex PCR; TCRdb has only the in-frame clones, and not every one. The repertoire consists of some 2 million clones, with 95% occurring once and the leading ten covering 0.13%. Input material: naive CD4+ T cells sorted from blood. All receptors come from a man younger than 35 in good health. Both conserved end residues are part of each CDR3. A D gene is named only where the DNA matches it firmly. Only some rows state a clone size, as once, few, many or a class for expanded clones.

abundance	v_gene	d_gene	j_gene	CDR3nt	CDR3aa
.	TRBV5-1	TRBD2	TRBJ2-3	TGCGCCAGCAGCTTGGAACTAGCGGGAGTCAGTTTGTATTTT	CASSLELAGVSLYF
once	TRBV5-6	.	TRBJ1-4	TGTGCCAGCAGCTTGAATCCAGGCGGTGAAAAACTGTTTTTT	CASSLNPGGEKLFF
.	TRBV18	.	TRBJ2-7	TGTGCCAGCTCACCGGAGGGCGGACCCTCCTACGAGCAGTACTTC	CASSPEGGPSYEQYF
.	TRBV4-1	TRBD1	TRBJ2-4	TGCGCCAGCAGCGCACAGGGGGGCGAGTTCGCGCGGAACATTCAGTACTTC	CASSAQGGEFARNIQYF
.	TRBV6-1	.	TRBJ2-3	TGTGCCAGCAGAGCCGACAGTCGCAGCACAGATACGCAGTATTTT	CASRADSRSTDTQYF
.	TRBV11-2	.	TRBJ2-2	TGTGCCAGCAGCTTAGATCTGACTAAACATAACACCGGGGAGCTGTTTTTT	CASSLDLTKHNTGELFF
.	TRBV7-2	.	TRBJ2-5	TGTGCCAGCAGCTTAGTTCAGGGACGTTCAGTCGAGACCCAGTACTTC	CASSLVQGRSVETQYF
.	TRBV6-5	.	TRBJ2-7	TGTGCCAGCAGTTACTCGCCCCGGGGCGGTACCTACGAGCAGTACTTC	CASSYSPRGGTYEQYF
.	TRBV9	TRBD2	TRBJ2-5	TGTGCCAGCAGCGTACTAGCGGGGGGGCAAGAGACCCAGTACTTC	CASSVLAGGQETQYF
.	TRBV5-1	.	TRBJ2-2	TGCGCCAGCAGCTTGGTGGGCACCGGGGAGCTGTTTTTT	CASSLVGTGELFF
.	TRBV7-2	.	TRBJ2-5	TGTGCCAGCAGCTTAGGACCGGGGGTAGCCACAGAGACCCAGTACTTC	CASSLGPGVATETQYF
.	TRBV10-2	.	TRBJ2-4	TGCGCCAGCAGTGAGTTAGGTTTACCCAAAAACATTCAGTACTTC	CASSELGLPKNIQYF
once	TRBV19	.	TRBJ1-2	TGTGCCAGTAGTATAGCGAAGTATGGCTACACCTTC	CASSIAKYGYTF
.	TRBV19	.	TRBJ2-2	TGTGCCAGTAGCCCAGTAAACACCGGGGAGCTGTTTTTT	CASSPVNTGELFF
.	TRBV28	TRBD1	TRBJ1-5	TGTGCCAGCAGTCACAGGGGTAGCAATCAGCCCCAGCATTTT	CASSHRGSNQPQHF
.	TRBV5-6	TRBD2	TRBJ2-3	TGTGCCAGCAGCTTCCTCCGCGTTAGCGGGACAGATACGCAGTATTTT	CASSFLRVSGTDTQYF
.	TRBV5-5	.	TRBJ2-7	TGTGCCAGCAGCGCCGGGACGGCCTACGAGCAGTACTTC	CASSAGTAYEQYF
.	TRBV5-4	TRBD2	TRBJ2-1	TGTGCCAGCAGCTTGGCCCAGGGCGGGGGGTGGTACAATGAGCAGTTCTTC	CASSLAQGGGWYNEQFF
few	TRBV5-6	TRBD1	TRBJ2-7	TGTGCCAGCAGCTTGGCAGGGGGCTCCTACGAGCAGTACTTC	CASSLAGGSYEQYF
.	TRBV28	TRBD1	TRBJ1-2	TGTGCCAGCAGCCCCGGGACAGGGTTTGGCTACACCTTC	CASSPGTGFGYTF
.	TRBV5-1	TRBD1	TRBJ2-1	TGCGCCAGCAGCACCGGGACAGGAGAATACAATGAGCAGTTCTTC	CASSTGTGEYNEQFF
.	TRBV7-3	TRBD2	TRBJ2-2	TGTGCCAGCAGCCCGAAGGCCCAGCGGGGGACAAACACCGGGGAGCTGTTTTTT	CASSPKAQRGTNTGELFF
once	TRBV6-6	.	TRBJ1-1	TGTGCCAGCAGTTACGGCACAGGAAACACTGAAGCTTTCTTT	CASSYGTGNTEAFF
once	TRBV6-5	TRBD1	TRBJ2-7	TGTGCCAGCAGTGTGGACAGGGGGCCGACCTACGAGCAGTACTTC	CASSVDRGPTYEQYF
.	TRBV5-4	.	TRBJ2-1	TGTGCCAGCAGACCCCAGGCCTACAATGAGCAGTTCTTC	CASRPQAYNEQFF
.	TRBV5-6	TRBD1	TRBJ1-6	TGTGCCAGCAGCTTCGGGGGACAGTCCAGCGGTTCACCCCTCCACTTT	CASSFGGQSSGSPLHF
.	TRBV5-1	TRBD1	TRBJ1-4	TGCGCCAGCAGCCTGGAAGGGACAGGAAATGAAAAACTGTTTTTT	CASSLEGTGNEKLFF
.	TRBV7-9	.	TRBJ1-4	TGTGCCAGCAGCTTAGCTTCTGGACAGCTAAATGAAAAACTGTTTTTT	CASSLASGQLNEKLFF
.	TRBV20-1	.	TRBJ1-1	TGCAGTGCTAGTCAAGGCACTGAAGCTTTCTTT	CSASQGTEAFF
.	TRBV19	.	TRBJ1-5	TGTGCCAGTAGTATATCCCTAGGGAATCAGCCCCAGCATTTT	CASSISLGNQPQHF
.	TRBV10-3	.	TRBJ2-7	TGTGCCATCAGACCCGGTCCCACCTACGAGCAGTACTTC	CAIRPGPTYEQYF
.	TRBV4-3	TRBD1	TRBJ2-2	TGCGCCAGCACCCCCCGGACAGGGTTTACCGGGGAGCTGTTTTTT	CASTPRTGFTGELFF
.	TRBV4-1	TRBD2	TRBJ2-1	TGCGCCAGCAGCCAAGATCCTAGCGGGAGTGGAAGTGAGCAGTTCTTC	CASSQDPSGSGSEQFF
.	TRBV7-2	.	TRBJ1-6	TGTGCCAGCAGCTTAAGCAGTCTGGGGTCACCCCTCCACTTT	CASSLSSLGSPLHF
few	TRBV25-1	.	TRBJ2-5	TGTGCCAGCAGTGAATGGGGCCAAGAGACCCAGTACTTC	CASSEWGQETQYF
.	TRBV7-2	.	TRBJ2-2	TGTGCCAGCAGCTTAGCGGCGGAGACGAACACCGGGGAGCTGTTTTTT	CASSLAAETNTGELFF
.	TRBV5-4	TRBD1	TRBJ1-2	TGTGCCAGCAGCACCTGGACAGGGGTGTACTATGGCTACACCTTC	CASSTWTGVYYGYTF
.	TRBV6-6	.	TRBJ1-1	TGTGCCAGCACCTATTTCTCCAGGAACACTGAAGCTTTCTTT	CASTYFSRNTEAFF
.	TRBV6-1	TRBD1	TRBJ1-5	TGTGCCAGCAGTGAAGCGGGGGGGACAGGGGGCGTACATAGCAATCAGCCCCAGCATTTT	CASSEAGGTGGVHSNQPQHF
.	TRBV7-9	.	TRBJ1-1	TGTGCCAGCAGCCCCCACCCAGAGGCTACTGAAGCTTTCTTT	CASSPHPEATEAFF
.	TRBV18	.	TRBJ1-1	TGTGCCAGCTCACCTGGAGGATCTGAAGCTTTCTTT	CASSPGGSEAFF